This T cell receptor beta chain originates from a study of cytomegalovirus exposure and HLA in healthy donors. The study ran its PCR with 60 Vbeta and 13 Jbeta primers. TCRdb's copy holds only in-frame clones and misses some; the assay was immunoSEQ multiplex PCR. This sample has about 140,000 clones, with 65% to 85% found just once. Trimming removed 5 bases from V and 8 bases from J, with 13 bases in between. The CDR3 consists of 14 residues. Germline CDR1 and CDR2: SGHVS and FQNEAQ. The sample consisted of PBMCs. The rearrangement joins TRBV7-8 to TRBJ1-6, with D uncertain. The sequence came from a man aged 25-45 years in good health and CMV-seronegative. CDR3 protein: CASSPLGRDSPLHF. CDR3 sequence (DNA): TGTGCCAGCAGCCCTTTAGGTCGGGATTCACCCCTCCACTTT.